A single sample is the source of the 16 T cell receptor beta chains below, sequenced in a study of human T cells and chemical hapten exposure. TCRdb reprocessed the RACE reads with MiXCR, giving one entry per CDR3 protein. The sample includes fewer than 130,000 distinct CDR3 sequences, about 10% of them seen just once. Sample time point: patch test 1, 2 weeks after DPC sensitization. Treatment here: therapeutic diphenylcyclopropenone sensitization with weekly scalp DPC. Source: whole blood, taken in connection with sensitization to the hapten diphenylcyclopropenone (DPC). The receptors were sampled from a woman in her 40s with alopecia areata. Some clones in this sample may be carry-over from other donors' samples.

This clonotype has more than one count but fewer than ten. The chain recombines TRBV5-1 with TRBJ2-1; D gene uncertain. The germline V gene has CDR1 SGHRS and CDR2 YFSETQ. The V end lost 2 bases, the J end lost 3 bases, and 9 bases lay between the germline ends. The CDR3 contains 14 residues. In nucleotides, the CDR3 is TGCGCCAGCAGCTTTGGGCAAAGCTACAATGAGCAGTTCTTC. Translation gives CASSFGQSYNEQFF. The whole variable domain, remainder taken from reference TRBV5-1 and TRBJ2-1, is KAGVTQTPRYLIKTRGQQVTLSCSPISGHRSVSWYQQTPGQGLQFLFEYFSETQRNKGNFPGRFSGRQFSNSRSEMNVSTLELGDSALYLCASSFGQSYNEQFFGPGTRLTVL.

This clonotype has a handful of counts. The chain links TRBV12-3 or TRBV12-4 to TRBJ1-5; TRBD1 agrees at 10 bases. V gave up 5 bases and J gave up 6 bases; unmatched junction bases: 4. CDR3 length: 14 amino acids. The CDR3 DNA follows: TGTGCCAGCAGTCGACAGGGGGCTAGTCAGCCCCAGCATTTT. Amino acids: CASSRQGASQPQHF.

This clonotype has at least ten counts. This chain joins TRBV12-3 or TRBV12-4 and TRBJ1-2; 10 bases map to TRBD1. CDR3 length: 15 amino acids. V was clipped by 0 bases and J by 4 bases; unmatched bases: 2. As DNA, the CDR3 is TGTGCCAGCAGTTTAGCTGGACAGGGGGGCTATGGCTACACCTTC. The encoded protein is CASSLAGQGGYGYTF.

This clonotype was found many times. V is TRBV5-6 and J is TRBJ1-5; D not certain. The CDR3 totals 15 residues. Trimming cost V 4 bases and J 0 bases, with 11 bases left between them. Germline V gene sequence: CDR1 SGHDT, CDR2 YYEEEE. This CDR3 is CASSQRRYSNQPQHF. The CDR3 DNA is TGTGCCAGCAGCCAACGGCGGTATAGCAATCAGCCCCAGCATTTT.

In its sample, this clonotype was seen a few times. The chain combines TRBV29-1 with TRBJ2-7; D unclear. Germline CDR1 is SQVTM and CDR2 is ANQGSEA. With 2 bases removed from V and 5 bases from J, the gap between germline ends came to 10 bases. This CDR3 comprises 12 residues. CDR3 protein: CSVEHDANEQYF. In nucleotides, the CDR3 is TGCAGCGTTGAACACGACGCAAACGAGCAGTACTTC.

This clonotype appeared a few times. The chain employs TRBV6-2 or TRBV6-3 and TRBJ2-1; no clear D. This CDR3 has 13 residues. Trimming cost V 5 bases and J 7 bases, with 12 bases left between them. Germline-derived CDR1 and CDR2 are MNHEY and SVGEGT. The CDR3 sequence: CASSPDFGNEQFF. The CDR3 region has the DNA TGTGCCAGCAGTCCTGACTTCGGGAATGAGCAGTTCTTC.

This clonotype was observed at least ten times. The chain uses TRBV7-9 and TRBJ2-1; D assignment may be TRBD1 or TRBD2 (6 bases each). Germline V gives CDR1 SEHNR, CDR2 FQNEAQ (reference sequence). Trimming cost V 5 bases and J 5 bases, with 16 bases left between them. The CDR3 consists of 15 residues. As DNA, the CDR3 is TGTGCCAGCAGCCGGGGGCAGGGAGGAGACAATGAGCAGTTCTTC. It encodes CASSRGQGGDNEQFF. The variable domain in full, completed from reference TRBV7-9 and TRBJ2-1, reads DTGVSQNPRHKITKRGQNVTFRCDPISEHNRLYWYRQTLGQGPEFLTYFQNEAQLEKSRLLSDRFSAERPKGSFSTLEIQRTEQGDSAMYLCASSRGQGGDNEQFFGPGTRLTVL.

The rearrangement links TRBV7-9 to TRBJ2-5; no definite D call. The CDR3 totals 14 residues. CDR1 and CDR2 (germline): SEHNR, FQNEAQ (reference sequence). V was shortened by 10 bases and J by 1 base, with 16 bases between the two germline ends. Written as DNA, the CDR3 is TGTGCCAACTTAGCCTTACCCCCCCAAGAGACCCAGTACTTC. This encodes CANLALPPQETQYF. Using reference TRBV7-9 and TRBJ2-5 for the parts outside the CDR3, the full variable domain is DTGVSQNPRHKITKRGQNVTFRCDPISEHNRLYWYRQTLGQGPEFLTYFQNEAQLEKSRLLSDRFSAERPKGSFSTLEIQRTEQGDSAMYLCANLALPPQETQYFGPGTRLLVL.

This clonotype showed up just a few times. The chain joins TRBV10-3 to TRBJ1-1; TRBD1 matches 9 bases. The CDR3 is made up of 13 amino acids. CDR1 ENHRY and CDR2 SYGVKD come from the germline V gene. The junction had 5 bases not matched to a gene; V was cut back by 8 bases and J by 4 bases. For the CDR3, the DNA is TGTGCCATCGGCGGGACAGGGCTCACTGAAGCTTTCTTT. Translated: CAIGGTGLTEAFF.

This clonotype was recorded only once. The chain couples TRBV9 to TRBJ2-7; 8 nucleotides line up with TRBD2. The trim removed 2 bases at V and 7 bases at J, leaving 14 bases unmatched. From germline, CDR1 is SGDLS and CDR2 YYNGEE. There are 16 residues in the CDR3. CDR3 DNA sequence: TGTGCCAGCAGCGTGAGGAAGGCGGGAGGCCTTGGGGAGCAGTACTTC. Its translation: CASSVRKAGGLGEQYF. Variable domain in full (rest from reference TRBV9 and TRBJ2-7): DSGVTQTPKHLITATGQRVTLRCSPRSGDLSVYWYQQSLDQGLQFLIQYYNGEERAKGNILERFSAQQFPDLHSELNLSSLELGDSALYFCASSVRKAGGLGEQYFGPGTRLTVT.

The chain links TRBV30 to TRBJ2-6; D is possibly TRBD1 (5 bases). The germline V gene has CDR1 GTSNPN and CDR2 SVGIG (reference sequence). The CDR3 runs 15 residues. V lost 0 bases and J lost 4, with 10 bases in between. CDR3 loop: CAWSVLGAGANVLTF. CDR3 nucleotide sequence: TGTGCCTGGAGTGTACTTGGGGCCGGGGCCAACGTCCTGACTTTC.

This clonotype was seen more than once but under ten times. This chain joins TRBV24-1 and TRBJ2-6; D is ambiguous. Per germline, CDR1 KGHDR and CDR2 SFDVKD. V lost 5 bases and J lost 4, with 2 bases in between. The CDR3 consists of 12 residues. The CDR3 spells CATSAGANVLTF. The CDR3 nucleotides are TGTGCCACCAGTGCGGGGGCCAACGTCCTGACTTTC.

The chain links TRBV28 to TRBJ1-4; 9 bases map to TRBD1. Germline CDR1 MDHEN, CDR2 SYDVKM. Trimming removed 8 bases from V and 10 bases from J; junction bases left unmatched: 11. The CDR3 loop spans 14 amino acids. The CDR3 coding sequence is TGTGCCAGCTTGCTACTACCGGGACAGGGAAAACTGTTTTTT. Protein sequence: CASLLLPGQGKLFF.

This clonotype was seen a few times. The chain joins TRBV6-1 to TRBJ2-4, with D possibly called TRBD1 or TRBD2 (5 bases each). The CDR3 is made up of 20 amino acids. Germline V gene data show CDR1 as MNHNS and CDR2 as SASEGT. The germline V and J ends were trimmed by 1 base and 1 base, with 23 bases remaining between them. CDR3 sequence (DNA): TGTGCCAGCAGTGAAGGTCCCCAGGGACGGGGACGCAACGCCAAAAACATTCAGTACTTC. Translated: CASSEGPQGRGRNAKNIQYF.

This clonotype has at least ten counts. V usage is TRBV9 and J usage is TRBJ2-1; perhaps TRBD2 as D (6 bases). CDR1 and CDR2 from the germline V gene are SGDLS and YYNGEE. The ends were cut back, 0 bases at V and 0 bases at J, with 16 bases in the middle. This CDR3 spans 18 amino acids. CDR3 residues: CASSVEGTGKSSYNEQFF. CDR3 coding DNA: TGTGCCAGCAGCGTAGAGGGGACTGGGAAGAGCTCCTACAATGAGCAGTTCTTC.

This clonotype was recorded a few times. The chain is built from TRBV28 and TRBJ2-4; 10 nucleotides match TRBD1. The germline gives CDR1 MDHEN, CDR2 SYDVKM. This CDR3 has 16 amino acids. Unmatched junction bases numbered 4, after V lost 5 bases and J lost 0 bases. Here the CDR3 reads CASSGDRGLAKNIQYF. DNA for the CDR3: TGTGCCAGCAGTGGGGACAGGGGCCTAGCCAAAAACATTCAGTACTTC. The variable domain in full, completed from reference TRBV28 and TRBJ2-4, reads DVKVTQSSRYLVKRTGEKVFLECVQDMDHENMFWYRQDPGLGLRLIYFSYDVKMKEKGDIPEGYSVSREKKERFSLILESASTNQTSMYLCASSGDRGLAKNIQYFGAGTRLSVL.